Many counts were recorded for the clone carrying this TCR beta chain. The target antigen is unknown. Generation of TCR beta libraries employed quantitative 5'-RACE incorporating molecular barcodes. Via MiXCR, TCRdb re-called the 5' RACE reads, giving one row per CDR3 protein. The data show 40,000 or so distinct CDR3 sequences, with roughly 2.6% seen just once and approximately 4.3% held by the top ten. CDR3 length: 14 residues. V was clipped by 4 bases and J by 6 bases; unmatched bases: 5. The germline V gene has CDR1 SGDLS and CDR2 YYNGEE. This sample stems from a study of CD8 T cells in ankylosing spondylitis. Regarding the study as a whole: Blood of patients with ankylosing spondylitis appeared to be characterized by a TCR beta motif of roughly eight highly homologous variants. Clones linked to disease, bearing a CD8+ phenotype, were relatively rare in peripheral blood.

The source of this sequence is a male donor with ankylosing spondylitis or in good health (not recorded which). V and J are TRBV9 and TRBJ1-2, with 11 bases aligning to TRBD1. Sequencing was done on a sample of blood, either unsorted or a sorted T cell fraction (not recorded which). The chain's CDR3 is CASSLGQGADGYTF. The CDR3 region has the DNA TGTGCCAGCAGCCTTGGACAGGGGGCCGATGGCTACACCTTC. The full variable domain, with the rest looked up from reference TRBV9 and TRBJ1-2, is DSGVTQTPKHLITATGQRVTLRCSPRSGDLSVYWYQQSLDQGLQFLIQYYNGEERAKGNILERFSAQQFPDLHSELNLSSLELGDSALYFCASSLGQGADGYTFGSGTRLTVV.